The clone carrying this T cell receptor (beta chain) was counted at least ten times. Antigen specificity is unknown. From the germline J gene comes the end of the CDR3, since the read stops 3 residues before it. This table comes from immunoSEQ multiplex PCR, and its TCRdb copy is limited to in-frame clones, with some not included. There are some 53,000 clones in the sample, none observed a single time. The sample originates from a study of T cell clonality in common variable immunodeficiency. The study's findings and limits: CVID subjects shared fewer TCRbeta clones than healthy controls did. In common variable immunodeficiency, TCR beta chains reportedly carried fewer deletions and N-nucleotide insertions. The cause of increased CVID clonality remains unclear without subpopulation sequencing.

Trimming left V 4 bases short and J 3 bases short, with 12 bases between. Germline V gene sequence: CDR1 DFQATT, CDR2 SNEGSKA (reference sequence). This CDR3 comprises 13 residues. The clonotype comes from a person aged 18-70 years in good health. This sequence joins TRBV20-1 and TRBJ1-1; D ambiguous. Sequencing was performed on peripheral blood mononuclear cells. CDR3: CSATRGADTEAFF. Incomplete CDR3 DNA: TGCAGTGCTACCCGGGGTGCGGACACTGAA.